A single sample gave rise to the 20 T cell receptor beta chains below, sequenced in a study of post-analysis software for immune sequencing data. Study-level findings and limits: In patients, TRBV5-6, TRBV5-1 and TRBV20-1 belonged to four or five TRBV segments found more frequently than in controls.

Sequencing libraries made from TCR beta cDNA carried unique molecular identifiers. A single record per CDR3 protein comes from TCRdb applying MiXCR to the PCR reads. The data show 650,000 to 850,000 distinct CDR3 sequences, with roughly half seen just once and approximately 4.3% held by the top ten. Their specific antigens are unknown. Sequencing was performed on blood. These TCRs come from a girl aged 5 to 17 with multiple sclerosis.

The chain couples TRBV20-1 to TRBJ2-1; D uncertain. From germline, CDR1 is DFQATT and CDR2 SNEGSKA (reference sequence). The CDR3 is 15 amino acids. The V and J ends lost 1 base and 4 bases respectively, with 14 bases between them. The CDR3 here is CSARVTSENYNEQFF. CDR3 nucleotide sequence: TGCAGTGCTAGAGTTACGTCAGAGAATTACAATGAGCAGTTCTTC.

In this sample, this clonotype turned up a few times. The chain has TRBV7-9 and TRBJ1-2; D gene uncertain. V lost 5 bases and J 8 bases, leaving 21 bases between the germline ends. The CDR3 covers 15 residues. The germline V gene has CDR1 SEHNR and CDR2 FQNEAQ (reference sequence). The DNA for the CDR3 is TGTGCCAGCAGCCTCGGGTCCGAAAGAGGGAGAGGCTACACCTTC. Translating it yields CASSLGSERGRGYTF.

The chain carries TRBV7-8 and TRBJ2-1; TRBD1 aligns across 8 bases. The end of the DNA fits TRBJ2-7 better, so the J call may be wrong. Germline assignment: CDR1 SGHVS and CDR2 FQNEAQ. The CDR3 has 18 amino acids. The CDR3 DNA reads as TGTGCCAGCAGCTTAGAACGCCGTGGACAGGGCAGTGACAACGAGCAGTACTTC. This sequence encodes CASSLERRGQGSDNEQYF.

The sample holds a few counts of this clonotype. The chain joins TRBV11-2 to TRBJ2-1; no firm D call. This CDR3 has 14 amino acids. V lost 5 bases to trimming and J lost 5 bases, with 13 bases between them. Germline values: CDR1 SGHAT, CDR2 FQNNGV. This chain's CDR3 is CASSALGSNNEQFF. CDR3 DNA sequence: TGTGCCAGCAGCGCGTTAGGCAGTAACAATGAGCAGTTCTTC.

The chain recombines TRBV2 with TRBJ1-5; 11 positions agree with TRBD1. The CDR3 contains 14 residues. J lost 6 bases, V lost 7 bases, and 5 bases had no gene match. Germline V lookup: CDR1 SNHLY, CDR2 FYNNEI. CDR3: CASNRGTGGQPQHF. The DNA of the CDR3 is TGTGCCAGCAACAGGGGGACAGGGGGTCAGCCCCAGCATTTT. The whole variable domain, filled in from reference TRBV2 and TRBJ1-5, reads EPEVTQTPSHQVTQMGQEVILRCVPISNHLYFYWYRQILGQKVEFLVSFYNNEISEKSEIFDDQFSVERPDGSNFTLKIRSTKLEDSAMYFCASNRGTGGQPQHFGDGTRLSIL.

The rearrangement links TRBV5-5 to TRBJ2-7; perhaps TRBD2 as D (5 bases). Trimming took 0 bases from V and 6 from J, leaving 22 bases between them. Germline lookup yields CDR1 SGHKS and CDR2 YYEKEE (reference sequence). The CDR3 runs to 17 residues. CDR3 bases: TGTGCCAGCAGCTTGGATGTGGGCGGACTCGTACATCTCGAGCAGTACTTC. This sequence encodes CASSLDVGGLVHLEQYF.

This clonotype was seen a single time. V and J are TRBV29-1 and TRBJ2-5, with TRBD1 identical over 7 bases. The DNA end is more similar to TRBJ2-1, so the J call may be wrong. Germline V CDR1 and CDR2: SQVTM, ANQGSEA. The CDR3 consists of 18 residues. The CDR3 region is CSVARQGKQVRPVREQFF. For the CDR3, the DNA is TGCAGCGTGGCCCGACAGGGCAAGCAAGTACGGCCGGTTAGAGAGCAGTTCTTC.

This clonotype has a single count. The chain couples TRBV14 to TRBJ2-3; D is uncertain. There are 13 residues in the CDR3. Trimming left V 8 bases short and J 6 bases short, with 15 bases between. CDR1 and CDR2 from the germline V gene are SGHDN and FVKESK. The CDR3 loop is CASCRRIQDTQYF. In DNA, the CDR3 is TGTGCCAGCTGTCGGCGAATCCAGGATACGCAGTATTTT.

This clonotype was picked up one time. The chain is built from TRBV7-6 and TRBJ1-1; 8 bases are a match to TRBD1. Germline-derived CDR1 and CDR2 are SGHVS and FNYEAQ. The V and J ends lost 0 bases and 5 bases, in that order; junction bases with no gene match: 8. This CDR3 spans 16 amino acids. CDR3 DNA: TGTGCCAGCAGCTTAGCGGTCGAGACAGGGGTAACTGAAGCTTTCTTT. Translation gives CASSLAVETGVTEAFF.

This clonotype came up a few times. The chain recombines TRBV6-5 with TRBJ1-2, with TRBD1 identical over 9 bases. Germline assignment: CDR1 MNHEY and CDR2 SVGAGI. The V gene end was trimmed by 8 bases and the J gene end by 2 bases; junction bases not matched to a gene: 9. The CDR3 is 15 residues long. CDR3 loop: CASRYPTGGNYGYTF. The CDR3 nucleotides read TGTGCCAGCCGCTATCCAACAGGGGGCAACTATGGCTACACCTTC.

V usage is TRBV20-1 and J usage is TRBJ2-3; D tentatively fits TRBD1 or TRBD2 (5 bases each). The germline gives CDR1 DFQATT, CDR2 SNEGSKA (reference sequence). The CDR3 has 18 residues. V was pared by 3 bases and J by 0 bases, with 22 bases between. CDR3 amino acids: CSASPLFGTQSSTDTQYF. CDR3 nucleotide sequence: TGCAGTGCTAGTCCCCTCTTTGGGACGCAATCTAGCACAGATACGCAGTATTTT.

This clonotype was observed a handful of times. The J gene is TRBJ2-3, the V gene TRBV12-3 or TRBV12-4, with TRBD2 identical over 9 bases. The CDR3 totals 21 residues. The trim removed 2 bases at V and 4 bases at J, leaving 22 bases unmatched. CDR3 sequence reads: CASSLFSGASGLAGRADTQYF. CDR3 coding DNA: TGTGCCAGCAGTTTATTTTCAGGGGCCTCGGGCCTAGCGGGAAGGGCAGATACGCAGTATTTT.

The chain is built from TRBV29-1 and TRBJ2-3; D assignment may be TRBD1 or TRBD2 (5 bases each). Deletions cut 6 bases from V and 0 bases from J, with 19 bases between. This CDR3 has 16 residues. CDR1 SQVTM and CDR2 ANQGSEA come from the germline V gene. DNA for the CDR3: TGCAGCGTATTCACACCGGGACCAACTAGCACAGATACGCAGTATTTT. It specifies CSVFTPGPTSTDTQYF.

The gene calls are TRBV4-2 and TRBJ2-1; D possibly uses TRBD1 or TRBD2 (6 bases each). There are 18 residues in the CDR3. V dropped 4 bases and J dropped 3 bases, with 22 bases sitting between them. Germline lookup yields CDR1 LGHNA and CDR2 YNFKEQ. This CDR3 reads CASSLGGGVAENYNEQFF. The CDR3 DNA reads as TGTGCCAGCAGCCTAGGGGGTGGGGTAGCGGAAAACTACAATGAGCAGTTCTTC.

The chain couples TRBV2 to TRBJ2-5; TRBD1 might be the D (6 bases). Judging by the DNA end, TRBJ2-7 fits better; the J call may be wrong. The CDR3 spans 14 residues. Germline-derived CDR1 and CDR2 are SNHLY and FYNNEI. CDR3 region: CASSDQGQFYEQYF. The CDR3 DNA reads TGTGCCAGCAGTGACCAAGGACAGTTCTACGAGCAGTACTTC.

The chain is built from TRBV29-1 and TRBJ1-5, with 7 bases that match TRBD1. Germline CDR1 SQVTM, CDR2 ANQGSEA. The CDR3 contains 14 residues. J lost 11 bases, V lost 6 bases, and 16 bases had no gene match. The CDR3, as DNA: TGCAGCGTGAGGTTCACAGGGGACCACCGGTCCCAGCATTTT. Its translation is CSVRFTGDHRSQHF. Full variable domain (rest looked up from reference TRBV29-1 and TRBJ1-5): SAVISQKPSRDICQRGTSLTIQCQVDSQVTMMFWYRQQPGQSLTLIATANQGSEATYESGFVIDKFPISRPNLTFSTLTVSNMSPEDSSIYLCSVRFTGDHRSQHFGDGTRLSIL.

CDR3 nucleotide sequence: TGTGCCAGCAGTGAACTCGGGGGCATTGGGACCCAGTACTTC. Amino acid sequence: CASSELGGIGTQYF. The rearrangement joins TRBV25-1 to TRBJ2-5; D is perhaps TRBD1 or TRBD2 (6 bases each). The CDR3 has 14 amino acids. Per the germline V gene, CDR1 is MGHDK and CDR2 is SYGVNS. With 2 bases removed from V and 7 bases from J, the gap between germline ends came to 14 bases.

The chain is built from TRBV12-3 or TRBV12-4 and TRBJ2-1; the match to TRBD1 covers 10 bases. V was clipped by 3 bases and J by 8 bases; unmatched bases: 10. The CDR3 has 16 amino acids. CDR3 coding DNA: TGTGCCAGCAGTTTCTCTCAGGACAGGGGGTCCCATGAGCAGTTCTTC. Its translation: CASSFSQDRGSHEQFF.

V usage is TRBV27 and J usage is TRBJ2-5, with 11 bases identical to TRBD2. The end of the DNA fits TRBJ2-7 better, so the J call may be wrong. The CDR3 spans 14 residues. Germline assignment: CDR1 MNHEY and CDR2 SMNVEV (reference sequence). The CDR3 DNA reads TGTGCCAGCAGTGGTAGCGGGAGGGGATACGAGCAGTACTTC. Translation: CASSGSGRGYEQYF.

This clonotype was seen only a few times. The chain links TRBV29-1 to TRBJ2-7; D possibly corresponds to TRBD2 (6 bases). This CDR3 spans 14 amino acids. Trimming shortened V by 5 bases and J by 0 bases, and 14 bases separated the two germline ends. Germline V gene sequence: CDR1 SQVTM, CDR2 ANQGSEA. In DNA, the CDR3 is TGCAGCGTTAGTCGAGCGGGCTCCTCCTACGAGCAGTACTTC. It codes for CSVSRAGSSYEQYF.